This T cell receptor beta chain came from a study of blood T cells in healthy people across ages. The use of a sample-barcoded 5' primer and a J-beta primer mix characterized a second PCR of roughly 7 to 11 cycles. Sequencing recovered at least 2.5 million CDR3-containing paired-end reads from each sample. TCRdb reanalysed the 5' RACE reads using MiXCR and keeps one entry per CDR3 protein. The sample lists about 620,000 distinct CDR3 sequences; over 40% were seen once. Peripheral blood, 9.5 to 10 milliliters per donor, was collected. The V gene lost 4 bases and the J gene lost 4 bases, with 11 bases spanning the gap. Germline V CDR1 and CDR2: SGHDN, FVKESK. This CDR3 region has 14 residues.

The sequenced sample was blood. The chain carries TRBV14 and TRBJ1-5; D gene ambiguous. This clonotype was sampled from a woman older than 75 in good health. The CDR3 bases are TGTGCCAGCAGCCCGCACAGTTTTAATCAGCCCCAGCATTTT. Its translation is CASSPHSFNQPQHF.